This T cell receptor beta chain is drawn from a study of cytomegalovirus exposure and HLA in healthy donors. Study-wide results and caveats: As a later analysis showed, a missense DCLRE1C variant was linked to trimming of TCR beta V- and J-genes. A later look showed TCR association rates differing by HLA locus, highest for DRB1 and lowest for HLA-C. According to the study, 150 to 200 TCR beta chains were cytomegalovirus-associated.

The germline V gene encodes CDR1 SEHNR and CDR2 FQNEAQ (reference sequence). The CDR3 totals 16 residues. In the PCR, 60 Vbeta and 13 Jbeta primers were used. Generated by immunoSEQ multiplex PCR, the TCRdb table keeps only in-frame clones and is missing some. The table includes approximately 300,000 clones, approximately 80% detected once. Remarks on this clone: Its specificity is unknown. A read error may produce the germline difference seen at one junction end.

The rearrangement links TRBV7-9 to TRBJ2-1, with TRBD2 matching 7 bases. Sequencing was performed on PBMCs. This receptor was taken from a girl aged 2-10 years in good health and CMV-seronegative. This CDR3 is CSSSSLTSHSYNEQFF. The CDR3 region has the DNA TGTTCCAGCAGCTCACTGACTAGCCACTCCTACAATGAGCAGTTCTTC.